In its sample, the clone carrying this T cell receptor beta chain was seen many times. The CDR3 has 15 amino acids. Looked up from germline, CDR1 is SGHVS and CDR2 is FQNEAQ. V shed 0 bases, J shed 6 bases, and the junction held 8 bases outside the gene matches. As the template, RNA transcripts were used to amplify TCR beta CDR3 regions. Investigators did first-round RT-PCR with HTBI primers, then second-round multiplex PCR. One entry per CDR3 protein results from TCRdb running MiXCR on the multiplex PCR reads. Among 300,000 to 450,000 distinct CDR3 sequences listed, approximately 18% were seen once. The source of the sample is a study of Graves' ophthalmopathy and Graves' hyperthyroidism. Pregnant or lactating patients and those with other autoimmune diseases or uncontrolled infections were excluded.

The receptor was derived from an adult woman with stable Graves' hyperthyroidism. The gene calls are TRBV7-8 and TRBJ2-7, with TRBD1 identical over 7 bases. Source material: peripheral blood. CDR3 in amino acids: CASSLALGDSSEQYF. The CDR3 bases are TGTGCCAGCAGCTTAGCGTTAGGGGACAGCTCCGAGCAGTACTTC.